A selection of T cell receptor beta chains follows, all from one sample in a study of T cell responses to AZD1222 COVID-19 vaccine. Measured with immunoSEQ multiplex PCR; TCRdb has only the in-frame clones, and not every one. Of about 100,000 clones in the sample, 75% to 95% were seen once. This sample comprised peripheral blood, obtained 28 days after the second AZD1222 dose. These receptors all stem from an adult who received the AZD1222 COVID-19 vaccine. CDR3s include the opening cysteine and the closing phenylalanine or tryptophan. Fields, in order: V gene, CDR3 protein.

TRBV13	CASSSRQGNQPQHF
TRBV5-1	CASSLRTGKNYGYTF
TRBV18	CASSTGSSEQYF
TRBV10-1	CASSEGGDPEAFF
TRBV4-2	CASSHGTSGATDTQYF
TRBV18	CASSPPGVNEQYF
TRBV18	CASSPGQGQGQPQHF
TRBV19	CASSVGTRGTGELFF
TRBV6-2/TRBV6-3	CASSYAGINQPQHF
TRBV4-2	CASSQSSGRGTGELFF
TRBV4-3	CASSQDRGRTGELFF
TRBV18	CASSHLELTGAGNQPQHF
TRBV24-1	CATSPGTGGTSGSYNEQFF
TRBV7-9	CASSLGGGGLNEKLFF
TRBV3-1/TRBV3-2	CASSPRVSNTEAFF
TRBV27	CASSYSGYGNQPQHF
TRBV29-1	CSDLQGSSGTDTQYF
TRBV18	CASSLTGSPEKLFF
TRBV18	CASSYTGGVNQPQHF
TRBV21-1	CASSLKRVSAHEGPNYGYTF
TRBV18	CASSPGQGSYEQYF
TRBV3-1/TRBV3-2	CASSQANRGGNSPLHF
TRBV3-1/TRBV3-2	CASSSQGAVGTEAFF
TRBV2	CASSGDSYNSPLHF
TRBV11-2	CASSLDWGQSYEQYF
TRBV9	CASSETGTTNSPLHF
TRBV18	CASSPPTGRSYEQYF
TRBV2	CASRPAGRNQPQHF
TRBV7-2	CAIGLAGTGELFF
TRBV13	CASSLEEETQYF
TRBV19	CASSIDLRSNQPQHF
TRBV6-2/TRBV6-3	CASSYPRLAEVQETQYF
TRBV19	CASICLGPPLIEQFF
TRBV5-5	CASSLEARRDSGNTIYF
TRBV7-9	CASSLPATNEKLFF
TRBV2	CASSPQGAGDYGYTF
TRBV5-1	CASSLDGLAGGPGANVLTF
TRBV30	CARSGTGTYEQYF
TRBV5-1	CASSLEQGADGYTF
TRBV19	CASSIKPWSVEEKLFF
TRBV7-2	CASSPRTSGSKYNEQFF
TRBV3-1/TRBV3-2	CASSQERDNEQFF
TRBV7-8	CASSLADYPPPDTQYF
TRBV7-9	CASRSGRGPFFGYGYTF
TRBV19	CASSVTSGTAYNEQFF
TRBV2	CAIPGIAREGYTF
TRBV19	CASSLFSGTANSPLHF
TRBV6-4	CASRKTGGNNSPLHF
TRBV6-1	CASSEVISGGTDTQYF
TRBV7-2	CASSLSLAGATREQFF
TRBV18	CASSPGQNTGELFF